The 25 T cell receptor beta chains reported below all come from one sample, sequenced in a study of T cell responses to AZD1222 COVID-19 vaccine. Using immunoSEQ multiplex PCR, the repertoire was profiled, and TCRdb retains in-frame clones only, with some absent. The table includes over 120,000 clones, 70% to 90% detected once. The sequencing here drew on peripheral blood, taken on day 0 of AZD1222 vaccination. These receptors originate from an adult in good health.

This clone has only one observation. V gene TRBV7-6 combines with J gene TRBJ2-1; 8 bases are shared with TRBD1. J gave up 4 bases and V 2 bases, and 10 bases lay outside the gene matches. CDR1 and CDR2 (germline): SGHVS, FNYEAQ. The CDR3 runs to 17 residues. CDR3 in DNA: TGTGCCAGCAGCTTAAGGCTGGTGGGACAGGTATACAATGAGCAGTTCTTC. It codes for CASSLRLVGQVYNEQFF. Drawing the rest from reference TRBV7-6 and TRBJ2-1, the complete variable domain is GAGVSQSPRYKVTKRGQDVALRCDPISGHVSLYWYRQALGQGPEFLTYFNYEAQQDKSGLPNDRFSAERPEGSISTLTIQRTEQRDSAMYRCASSLRLVGQVYNEQFFGPGTRLTVL.

V gene TRBV30 combines with J gene TRBJ1-2, with no clear D. Germline V gene sequence: CDR1 GTSNPN, CDR2 SVGIG (reference sequence). The ends were cut back, 0 bases at V and 4 bases at J, with 9 bases in the middle. CDR3 length: 13 amino acids. CDR3 sequence reads: CAWSVRPSYGYTF. In DNA form, the CDR3 reads TGTGCCTGGAGTGTACGACCATCCTATGGCTACACCTTC.

The rearrangement uses TRBV3-1 (or the pseudogene TRBV3-2) and TRBJ1-1; D call uncertain. The CDR3 consists of 14 residues. Trimming cost V 4 bases and J 6 bases, with 15 bases left between them. Germline assignment: CDR1 LGHDT and CDR2 YNNKEL (reference sequence). This chain's CDR3 is CASSPSWGAAEAFF. The CDR3 nucleotides are TGTGCCAGCAGCCCAAGTTGGGGAGCTGCTGAAGCTTTCTTT.

The chain joins TRBV29-1 to TRBJ2-1; perhaps TRBD1 as D (6 bases). This CDR3 comprises 15 residues. The V gene's germline CDR1 is SQVTM and CDR2 ANQGSEA. V was pared by 6 bases and J by 0 bases, with 15 bases between. The CDR3 loop is CSVGRQVLSYNEQFF. The CDR3 DNA reads as TGCAGCGTCGGACGACAGGTCCTCTCCTACAATGAGCAGTTCTTC.

The chain combines TRBV7-9 with TRBJ1-1; D unresolved. V was cut by 5 bases and J by 0 bases, with 16 bases left in between. The length of the CDR3 is 16 residues. From germline, CDR1 is SEHNR and CDR2 FQNEAQ (reference sequence). The CDR3 loop reads CASSLTPGNMNTEAFF. The CDR3 DNA sequence: TGTGCCAGCAGCCTGACTCCGGGAAACATGAACACTGAAGCTTTCTTT.

The chain recombines TRBV2 with TRBJ1-5, with 9 bases aligning to TRBD1. The CDR3 totals 15 residues. Germline V lookup: CDR1 SNHLY, CDR2 FYNNEI. The ends lost 1 base at V and 6 bases at J; junction bases unmatched: 4. This CDR3 reads CASSEGQGGIQPQHF. The CDR3 DNA is TGTGCCAGCAGTGAAGGACAGGGGGGCATTCAGCCCCAGCATTTT.

This chain connects TRBV5-4 to TRBJ2-3, with a possible D match to TRBD1 (5 bases). Germline loops: CDR1 SGHNT, CDR2 YYREEE (reference sequence). Trimming took off 4 bases at V and 4 bases at J, with 10 bases between the two ends. The CDR3 spans 13 residues. As DNA, the CDR3 is TGTGCCAGCAGCCACGACAGACCAGATACGCAGTATTTT. Amino acid sequence: CASSHDRPDTQYF.

The chain joins TRBV5-1 to TRBJ2-5, with 7 bases matching TRBD1. Trimming cost V 3 bases and J 0 bases; bases outside gene matches: 2. Germline lookup yields CDR1 SGHRS and CDR2 YFSETQ. The CDR3 consists of 14 residues. The CDR3 DNA is TGCGCCAGCAGCTCCAGGGGGAACCAAGAGACCCAGTACTTC. This translates into CASSSRGNQETQYF.

The chain recombines TRBV12-3 or TRBV12-4 with TRBJ2-7; no firm D call. The CDR3 sequence is 11 residues long. The germline V and J ends were trimmed by 3 bases and 6 bases, with 6 bases remaining between them. Here the CDR3 reads CASSLVGEQYF. The CDR3 nucleotides read TGTGCCAGCAGTTTGGTTGGCGAGCAGTACTTC.

This chain uses TRBV12-3 or TRBV12-4 with TRBJ1-2; 8 bases match TRBD1. The CDR3 covers 13 residues. With V trimmed by 6 bases and J by 8 bases, 8 bases remained unmatched. The CDR3 DNA sequence: TGTGCCAGCAGCATCGACAGGGGAAGAGGCTACACCTTC. It encodes CASSIDRGRGYTF.

This chain uses TRBV7-8 with TRBJ2-7, with D possibly being TRBD1 (6 bases). V was cut by 9 bases and J by 2 bases, with 17 bases left in between. Germline values: CDR1 SGHVS, CDR2 FQNEAQ. The length of the CDR3 is 14 residues. In nucleotides, the CDR3 is TGTGCCAGTAAAAAGGGGGTCGAAGCCTACGAGCAGTACTTC. Its protein is CASKKGVEAYEQYF.

The V call is TRBV2, the J call TRBJ1-1; D is uncertain. Germline lookup yields CDR1 SNHLY and CDR2 FYNNEI. The CDR3 runs 12 residues. V lost 2 bases, J lost 5 bases, and 6 bases lay in between. In DNA form, the CDR3 reads TGTGCCAGCAGTGAATGGTCTACTGAAGCTTTCTTT. As protein: CASSEWSTEAFF.

DNA of the CDR3: TGTGCCACCAGTGATTTCACGGCGACAGAGACCCAGTACTTC. Amino acids: CATSDFTATETQYF. This chain links TRBV24-1 with TRBJ2-5, with D uncertain. V was clipped by 1 base and J by 4 bases, with 9 bases between them. CDR1 is KGHDR, CDR2 SFDVKD, per germline. The CDR3 loop spans 14 amino acids.

CDR3 loop: CASNGENTGELFF. CDR3 bases: TGCGCCAGCAATGGGGAGAACACCGGGGAGCTGTTTTTT. V gene TRBV10-1 combines with J gene TRBJ2-2, with D unresolved. This CDR3 is built from 13 residues. The germline gives CDR1 WNHNN, CDR2 SYGVQD (reference sequence). Trimming took off 7 bases at V and 1 base at J, with 7 bases between the two ends.

J is TRBJ2-2 and V is TRBV6-5; 7 positions match TRBD1. Germline CDR1 reads MNHEY; CDR2 reads SVGAGI. This CDR3 is built from 13 residues. J lost 7 bases, V lost 5 bases, and 4 bases had no gene match. The CDR3 nucleotides read TGTGCCAGCAGTAAGACAGGGATCGGGGAGCTGTTTTTT. Protein sequence: CASSKTGIGELFF.

The count of this clone is one. As DNA, the CDR3 is TGTGCCAGCAGTTCTGGACAGGGAACATATAATGAGCAGTTCTTC. It translates to CASSSGQGTYNEQFF. The rearrangement uses TRBV6-5 and TRBJ2-1; 8 bases are shared with TRBD1. Trimming cost V 4 bases and J 7 bases; bases outside gene matches: 9. The germline CDR1 and CDR2 sequences are MNHEY and SVGAGI. There are 15 residues in the CDR3.

V and J are TRBV3-1 (or the pseudogene TRBV3-2) and TRBJ1-1; TRBD1 might be the D (5 bases). Trimming took off 4 bases at V and 2 bases at J, with 11 bases between the two ends. The CDR3 consists of 14 residues. Germline lookup yields CDR1 LGHDT and CDR2 YNNKEL (reference sequence). Here the CDR3 DNA reads TGTGCCAGCAGCCCGTCCCGGGACAACACTGAAGCTTTCTTT. Translation gives CASSPSRDNTEAFF.

The chain recombines TRBV4-1 with TRBJ1-3; D call uncertain. This CDR3 has 16 residues. Germline loops: CDR1 MGHRA, CDR2 YSYEKL. The germline V and J ends were trimmed by 1 base and 0 bases, with 10 bases remaining between them. The CDR3 protein is CASSQGTQSSGNTIYF. DNA of the CDR3: TGCGCCAGCAGCCAAGGGACTCAGAGCTCTGGAAACACCATATATTTT.

This clone was detected once. The chain is built from TRBV4-1 and TRBJ2-7; D possibly matches TRBD1 or TRBD2 (5 bases each). The V and J ends lost 2 bases and 7 bases respectively, with 15 bases between them. Germline CDR1 MGHRA, CDR2 YSYEKL. The CDR3 consists of 14 residues. Here the CDR3 DNA reads TGCGCCAGCAGCCAACAGGGCGACTGGGGGGAGCAGTACTTC. Translated, it gives CASSQQGDWGEQYF.

This clone was seen once. V and J are TRBV7-9 and TRBJ2-3; 7 bases match TRBD2. This CDR3 contains 17 residues. CDR1 and CDR2 (germline): SEHNR, FQNEAQ (reference sequence). J gave up 0 bases and V 4 bases, and 10 bases lay outside the gene matches. The CDR3: CASSSGEGGTSTDTQYF. CDR3 nucleotides: TGTGCCAGCAGCTCCGGGGAGGGCGGCACTAGCACAGATACGCAGTATTTT.

This chain uses TRBV6-5 with TRBJ1-1; D is ambiguous. CDR1 and CDR2 from the germline V gene are MNHEY and SVGAGI. With 2 bases removed from V and 3 bases from J, the gap between germline ends came to 4 bases. CDR3 length equals 12 residues. CDR3 sequence reads: CASSYDDTEAFF. The CDR3 bases are TGTGCCAGCAGTTACGACGACACTGAAGCTTTCTTT.

The chain joins TRBV19 to TRBJ2-5; D ambiguous. The CDR3 covers 13 residues. Germline CDR1 is LNHDA and CDR2 is SQIVND (reference sequence). The germline V and J ends were trimmed by 2 bases and 0 bases, with 4 bases remaining between them. The CDR3 is CASSISNQETQYF. The CDR3 DNA is TGTGCCAGTAGTATATCCAACCAAGAGACCCAGTACTTC. The full variable domain, rest sourced from reference TRBV19 and TRBJ2-5, is DGGITQSPKYLFRKEGQNVTLSCEQNLNHDAMYWYRQDPGQGLRLIYYSQIVNDFQKGDIAEGYSVSREKKESFPLTVTSAQKNPTAFYLCASSISNQETQYFGPGTRLLVL.

V usage is TRBV3-1 (or the pseudogene TRBV3-2) and J usage is TRBJ2-1; D possibly corresponds to TRBD2 (5 bases). Germline assignment: CDR1 LGHDT and CDR2 YNNKEL (reference sequence). Trimming removed 1 base at V and 2 bases at J, with 9 bases between. There are 15 residues in the CDR3. The DNA for the CDR3 is TGTGCCAGCAGCCAAGGGACTGGGGCCTACAATGAGCAGTTCTTC. Protein product: CASSQGTGAYNEQFF.

V usage is TRBV11-3 and J usage is TRBJ2-5; perhaps D is TRBD1 or TRBD2 (5 bases each). The germline V and J ends were trimmed by 5 bases and 4 bases, with 14 bases remaining between them. The CDR3 totals 14 residues. Germline V CDR1 and CDR2: SGHNT, YENEEA. Here the CDR3 reads CASSPGGGGETQYF. The DNA of the CDR3 is TGTGCCAGCAGCCCAGGTGGGGGTGGAGAGACCCAGTACTTC.

This sequence joins TRBV11-2 and TRBJ2-7; the D gene is possibly TRBD2 (5 bases). Germline-derived CDR1 and CDR2 are SGHAT and FQNNGV. The CDR3 loop spans 16 amino acids. Trimming took off 1 base at V and 3 bases at J, with 16 bases between the two ends. Here the CDR3 reads CASSLGASSGGYEQYF. CDR3 bases: TGTGCCAGCAGCTTAGGTGCCTCAAGCGGCGGCTACGAGCAGTACTTC.